This T cell receptor beta chain was sequenced for a study of T cell responses to AZD1222 COVID-19 vaccine (dated by TCRdb to 2020 to 2023). Study-wide context: TCR sequencing covered 233 trial participants: 207 given two doses of AZD1222 and 26 given two doses of MenACWY control vaccine. Trial participants were enrolled into age subgroups of 18-55, 56-69 and 70-plus years, which contained around 150, 28 and 57 TCR-sequenced participants, respectively. Broader findings and caveats from the paper: Reportedly, close to half of the unique spike-specific TCRs recognized epitopes lying outside the regions that are mutated in the B.1.351 and B.1.1.7 variants. A significant rise in spike-specific TCR breadth and depth was observed after two AZD1222 doses relative to day 0 and relative to MenACWY recipients. Because no day 14 peak-response samples were available, repertoires were characterized only after the peak T cell response. The 56-69-year group was small, and its depth increase did not reach significance, likely because of low power. Only a handful of AZD1222 recipients were SARS-CoV-2 seropositive at baseline, limiting conclusions about previously exposed vaccinees. Participants were mostly white British and included more females than males, and it was suggested by the authors that clonal diversity may have been underestimated. The whole spike protein was spanned by vaccine-associated CD4 TCRs, and dominant responses were seen in regions 160-218 and 743-854.

The germline V gene (reference sequence) sets CDR1 to LNHDA and CDR2 to SQIVND. Reading from cysteine to phenylalanine, the CDR3 counts 14 amino acids. Only CDR3 DNA remains: 42 bases, in frame from the first base. Cut back by 4 bases and 1 base, the V and J ends lie 10 bases apart. As to this clone: The target of this receptor is not known. No base quality information exists; no much larger clone differs at one position.

This sample's time point label indicates: baseline before first vaccination. Reading the label with the study, this specimen's treatment or condition is: meningococcal conjugate vaccine given as trial control. The vaccinee samples were drawn from two UK trials, COV001 and COV002, one of which was a single-blind randomized controlled phase 2/3 trial testing AZD1222 (ChAdOx1 nCoV-19) in healthy adults. For TCRbeta chain sequencing, PBMC samples from trial participants were taken at day 0 and at day 28 after the second dose. The CDR3 regions of human TCRbeta chains were analyzed by immunosequencing. The authors' pipeline ran thus. Repertoire TCRs were matched against a reference library of SARS-CoV-2-specific TCRs generated with the MIRA antigen-specificity platform. Breadth was defined as the fraction of unique TCRs that were SARS-CoV-2-associated. Depth was defined as the fraction of total T cells that were SARS-CoV-2-associated. Using the MIRA data, each spike-specific TCR was assigned both to the spike region to which the TCR was reactive and to a CD4 or CD8 class. Log10-transformed breadth and depth values were compared by one-way ANOVA with Sidak's multiple comparisons tests. TCRdb mirrors the immuneACCESS table, restricted to in-frame sequences. Some clones are absent from its copies; in checked studies, under half trace to an unresolved V gene, and the reason for the others is unknown. V, J and clone size reflect that table, while D and trimming were determined from the DNA. The sample profile shows tens of thousands of clones; under 95% of them were found once. Of the sample, around 5.2% falls within the top ten clones.

The sequence derives from an adult in good health. The input for sequencing was peripheral blood, taken on day 0 of MenACWY control vaccination. The rearranged chain carries TRBV19 and TRBJ1-1; tentative D gene TRBD1, with 5 bases matching. The CDR3 sequence is CASSRGGTNTEAFF. The DNA sequence follows: TGTGCCAGTAGTAGGGGGGGAACGAACACTGAAGCTTTCTTT.